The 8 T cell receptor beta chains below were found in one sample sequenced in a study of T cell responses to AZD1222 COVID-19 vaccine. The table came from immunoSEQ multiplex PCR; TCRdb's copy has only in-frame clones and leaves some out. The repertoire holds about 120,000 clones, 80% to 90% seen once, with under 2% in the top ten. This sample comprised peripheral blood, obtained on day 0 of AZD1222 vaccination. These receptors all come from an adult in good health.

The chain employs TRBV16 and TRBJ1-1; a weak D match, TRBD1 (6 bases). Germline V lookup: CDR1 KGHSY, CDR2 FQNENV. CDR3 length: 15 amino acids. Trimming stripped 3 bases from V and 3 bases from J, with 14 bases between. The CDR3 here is CASSQSPGADTEAFF. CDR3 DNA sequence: TGTGCCAGCAGCCAGTCTCCAGGGGCGGACACTGAAGCTTTCTTT.

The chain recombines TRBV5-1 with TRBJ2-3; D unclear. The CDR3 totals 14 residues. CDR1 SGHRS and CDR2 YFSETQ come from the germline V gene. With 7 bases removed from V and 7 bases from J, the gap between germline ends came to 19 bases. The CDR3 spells CASGKRGRPNTQYF. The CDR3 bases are TGCGCCAGCGGAAAAAGAGGCAGGCCGAATACGCAGTATTTT. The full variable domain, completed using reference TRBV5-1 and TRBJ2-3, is KAGVTQTPRYLIKTRGQQVTLSCSPISGHRSVSWYQQTPGQGLQFLFEYFSETQRNKGNFPGRFSGRQFSNSRSEMNVSTLELGDSALYLCASGKRGRPNTQYFGPGTRLTVL.

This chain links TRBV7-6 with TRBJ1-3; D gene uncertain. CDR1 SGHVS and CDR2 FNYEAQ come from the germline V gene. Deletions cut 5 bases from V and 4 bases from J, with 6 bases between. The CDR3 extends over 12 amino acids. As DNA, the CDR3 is TGTGCCAGCAGCCTGCGGGGAAACACCATATATTTT. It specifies CASSLRGNTIYF.

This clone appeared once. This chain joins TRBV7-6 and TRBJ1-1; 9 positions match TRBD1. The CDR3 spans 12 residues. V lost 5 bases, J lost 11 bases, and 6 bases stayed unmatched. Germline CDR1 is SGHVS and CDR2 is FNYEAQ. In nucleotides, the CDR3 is TGTGCCAGCAGCGATCACAGGGGGCTCGCTTTCTTT. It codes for CASSDHRGLAFF.

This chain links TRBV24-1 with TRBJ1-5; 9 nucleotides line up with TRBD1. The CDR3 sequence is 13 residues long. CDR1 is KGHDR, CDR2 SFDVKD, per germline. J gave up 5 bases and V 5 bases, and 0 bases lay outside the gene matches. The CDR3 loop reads CATSGTGDQPQHF. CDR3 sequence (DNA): TGTGCCACCAGTGGGACAGGGGATCAGCCCCAGCATTTT.

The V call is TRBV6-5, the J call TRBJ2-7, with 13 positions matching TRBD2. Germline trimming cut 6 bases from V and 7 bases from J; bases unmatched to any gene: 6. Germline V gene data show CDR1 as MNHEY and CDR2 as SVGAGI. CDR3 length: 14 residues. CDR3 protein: CASRILAGGREQYF. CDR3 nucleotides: TGTGCCAGCAGAATACTAGCGGGAGGGCGGGAGCAGTACTTC.

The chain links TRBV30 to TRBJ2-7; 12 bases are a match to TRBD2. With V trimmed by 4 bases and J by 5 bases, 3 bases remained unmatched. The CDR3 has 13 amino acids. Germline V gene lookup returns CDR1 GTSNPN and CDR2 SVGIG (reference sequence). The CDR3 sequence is CAWTSGRAHEQYF. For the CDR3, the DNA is TGTGCCTGGACTAGCGGGAGGGCCCACGAGCAGTACTTC.

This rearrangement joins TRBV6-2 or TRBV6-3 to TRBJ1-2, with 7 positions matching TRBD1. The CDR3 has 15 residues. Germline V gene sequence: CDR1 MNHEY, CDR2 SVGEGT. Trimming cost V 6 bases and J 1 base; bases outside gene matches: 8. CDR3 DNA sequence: TGTGCCAGCAGCAACCCGGGACAGAGTAACTATGGCTACACCTTC. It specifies CASSNPGQSNYGYTF.